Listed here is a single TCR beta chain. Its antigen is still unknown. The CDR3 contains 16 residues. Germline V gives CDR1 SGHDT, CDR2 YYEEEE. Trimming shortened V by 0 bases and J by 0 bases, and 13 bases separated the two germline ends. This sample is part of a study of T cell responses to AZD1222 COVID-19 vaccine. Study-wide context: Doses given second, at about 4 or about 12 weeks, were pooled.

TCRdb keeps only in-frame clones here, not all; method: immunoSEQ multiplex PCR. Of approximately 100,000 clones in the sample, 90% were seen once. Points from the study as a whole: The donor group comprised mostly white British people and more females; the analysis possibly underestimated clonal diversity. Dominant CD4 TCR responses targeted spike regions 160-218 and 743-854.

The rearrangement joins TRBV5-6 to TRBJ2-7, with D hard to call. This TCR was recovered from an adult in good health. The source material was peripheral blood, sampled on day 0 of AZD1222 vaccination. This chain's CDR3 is CASSLVGVSRSYEQYF. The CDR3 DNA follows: TGTGCCAGCAGCTTGGTTGGTGTGAGCCGCTCCTACGAGCAGTACTTC.